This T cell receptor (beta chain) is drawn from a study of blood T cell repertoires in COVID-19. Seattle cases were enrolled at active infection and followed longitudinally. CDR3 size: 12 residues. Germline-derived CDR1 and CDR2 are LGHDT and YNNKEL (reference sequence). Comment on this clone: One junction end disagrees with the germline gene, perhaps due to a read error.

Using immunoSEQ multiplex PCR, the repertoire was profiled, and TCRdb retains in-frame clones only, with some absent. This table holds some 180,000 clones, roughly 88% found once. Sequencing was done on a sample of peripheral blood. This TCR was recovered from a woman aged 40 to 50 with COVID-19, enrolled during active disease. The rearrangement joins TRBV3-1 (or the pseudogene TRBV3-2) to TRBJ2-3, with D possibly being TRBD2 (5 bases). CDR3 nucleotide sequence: TGTGCCAGCAGCCAAGCCCAACAATTGAGGGTGTTT. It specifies CASSQAQQLRVF.